These T cell receptor beta chains were read from a single sample in a study of shared clonotypes between healthy human individuals. The protocol was immunoSEQ multiplex PCR, while the TCRdb copy is restricted to in-frame clones and leaves out a portion. The data hold some 2,500,000 clones, with roughly 93% observed a single time. The source material was naive CD4+ T cells from PBMCs. The receptors were sampled from a man aged 18 to 30 in good health. Some clones in this sample may be carry-over from other donors' samples. Each CDR3 is given with its conserved first and last residue. The order of the fields is clone size, D gene, V gene, J gene, CDR3 protein, CDR3 DNA. A D gene is named only where the DNA matches it firmly. Part of the rows lack a size; the others show once, few, many or a class for expanded clones.

clone_size: once
d_call: .
v_call: TRBV14
j_call: TRBJ2-7
cdr3_aa: CASSQSGEQYF
cdr3_nt: TGTGCCAGCAGCCAATCGGGGGAGCAGTACTTC

clone_size: .
d_call: .
v_call: TRBV6-1
j_call: TRBJ2-5
cdr3_aa: CASSEDRVLETQYF
cdr3_nt: TGTGCCAGCAGTGAAGACAGGGTCCTAGAGACCCAGTACTTC

clone_size: .
d_call: .
v_call: TRBV20-1
j_call: TRBJ2-1
cdr3_aa: CSAPIYNEQFF
cdr3_nt: TGCAGTGCTCCAATCTACAATGAGCAGTTCTTC

clone_size: .
d_call: .
v_call: TRBV9
j_call: TRBJ2-5
cdr3_aa: CASSVAGSGETQYF
cdr3_nt: TGTGCCAGCAGCGTAGCGGGCAGCGGAGAGACCCAGTACTTC

clone_size: .
d_call: TRBD1
v_call: TRBV5-1
j_call: TRBJ1-4
cdr3_aa: CASSLGTGPNEKLFF
cdr3_nt: TGCGCCAGCAGCTTAGGGACAGGGCCTAATGAAAAACTGTTTTTT

clone_size: .
d_call: TRBD1
v_call: TRBV28
j_call: TRBJ1-3
cdr3_aa: CASSPIRGQGSGNTIYF
cdr3_nt: TGTGCCAGCAGTCCCATTAGGGGACAGGGGTCCGGAAACACCATATATTTT

clone_size: .
d_call: TRBD1
v_call: TRBV18
j_call: TRBJ1-1
cdr3_aa: CASSTTGVNTEAFF
cdr3_nt: TGTGCCAGCTCAACGACAGGGGTCAACACTGAAGCTTTCTTT

clone_size: .
d_call: .
v_call: TRBV28
j_call: TRBJ2-1
cdr3_aa: CASSVTGYSYNEQFF
cdr3_nt: TGTGCCAGCAGTGTGACAGGTTATTCCTACAATGAGCAGTTCTTC

clone_size: .
d_call: TRBD2
v_call: TRBV7-3
j_call: TRBJ2-3
cdr3_aa: CASSLTRERLDTQYF
cdr3_nt: TGTGCCAGCAGCTTAACGCGGGAGAGATTAGATACGCAGTATTTT

clone_size: .
d_call: TRBD1
v_call: TRBV28
j_call: TRBJ2-5
cdr3_aa: CASSLYRGQETQYF
cdr3_nt: TGTGCCAGCAGTTTATACAGGGGGCAAGAGACCCAGTACTTC

clone_size: .
d_call: TRBD1
v_call: TRBV6-6
j_call: TRBJ2-7
cdr3_aa: CASSPLGQGPGEQYF
cdr3_nt: TGTGCCAGCAGTCCCCTAGGACAGGGTCCAGGCGAGCAGTACTTC

clone_size: .
d_call: .
v_call: TRBV7-2
j_call: TRBJ1-1
cdr3_aa: CASSLLSGAFF
cdr3_nt: TGTGCCAGCAGCCTACTCTCGGGAGCTTTCTTT

clone_size: .
d_call: .
v_call: TRBV9
j_call: TRBJ2-3
cdr3_aa: CASSPRVADTQYF
cdr3_nt: TGTGCCAGCAGCCCCCGAGTGGCAGATACGCAGTATTTT

clone_size: .
d_call: TRBD1
v_call: TRBV6-5
j_call: TRBJ1-1
cdr3_aa: CASGRDSAEAFF
cdr3_nt: TGTGCCAGCGGGCGGGACAGTGCTGAAGCTTTCTTT

clone_size: .
d_call: TRBD1
v_call: TRBV7-9
j_call: TRBJ2-7
cdr3_aa: CASSLRQGPYEQYF
cdr3_nt: TGTGCCAGCAGCCTCCGACAGGGCCCCTACGAGCAGTACTTC

clone_size: .
d_call: TRBD2
v_call: TRBV28
j_call: TRBJ2-1
cdr3_aa: CASSFLGLAGGHEQFF
cdr3_nt: TGTGCCAGCAGTTTTTTGGGACTAGCGGGAGGCCATGAGCAGTTCTTC

clone_size: .
d_call: TRBD1
v_call: TRBV10-3
j_call: TRBJ1-1
cdr3_aa: CAISPARDRDTEAFF
cdr3_nt: TGTGCCATCAGTCCAGCCCGGGACAGGGACACTGAAGCTTTCTTT

clone_size: .
d_call: TRBD2
v_call: TRBV9
j_call: TRBJ2-1
cdr3_aa: CASSGGSHDNEQFF
cdr3_nt: TGTGCCAGCTCGGGGGGGAGCCATGACAATGAGCAGTTCTTC

clone_size: .
d_call: TRBD2
v_call: TRBV5-5
j_call: TRBJ2-7
cdr3_aa: CASSTPTSNEQYF
cdr3_nt: TGTGCCAGCAGCACACCGACTAGCAACGAGCAGTACTTC

clone_size: .
d_call: .
v_call: TRBV2
j_call: TRBJ2-1
cdr3_aa: CASSEAVGSAYNEQFF
cdr3_nt: TGTGCCAGCAGTGAAGCAGTAGGCTCAGCCTACAATGAGCAGTTCTTC

clone_size: .
d_call: TRBD1
v_call: TRBV10-3
j_call: TRBJ2-1
cdr3_aa: CAIRAGQVLQYNEQFF
cdr3_nt: TGTGCCATCAGGGCAGGACAGGTTCTACAATACAATGAGCAGTTCTTC

clone_size: .
d_call: TRBD2
v_call: TRBV28
j_call: TRBJ2-1
cdr3_aa: CASSPSGSYNEQFF
cdr3_nt: TGTGCCAGCAGCCCTAGCGGGTCTTACAATGAGCAGTTCTTC

clone_size: .
d_call: TRBD1
v_call: TRBV9
j_call: TRBJ2-3
cdr3_aa: CASSVVWTGNTDTQYF
cdr3_nt: TGTGCCAGCAGCGTAGTTTGGACAGGTAACACAGATACGCAGTATTTT

clone_size: .
d_call: .
v_call: TRBV5-1
j_call: TRBJ2-2
cdr3_aa: CASSFGGSGTGELFF
cdr3_nt: TGCGCCAGCAGCTTCGGAGGGAGCGGTACCGGGGAGCTGTTTTTT

clone_size: .
d_call: TRBD1
v_call: TRBV7-6
j_call: TRBJ2-1
cdr3_aa: CASSRFGQAGNNEQFF
cdr3_nt: TGTGCCAGCAGCCGTTTCGGACAGGCTGGTAACAATGAGCAGTTCTTC

clone_size: .
d_call: TRBD1
v_call: TRBV14
j_call: TRBJ2-6
cdr3_aa: CASSQLGQGARGANVLTF
cdr3_nt: TGTGCCAGCAGCCAACTCGGACAGGGGGCGCGAGGGGCCAACGTCCTGACTTTC

clone_size: .
d_call: .
v_call: TRBV7-9
j_call: TRBJ2-7
cdr3_aa: CASSLAWATPNHEQYF
cdr3_nt: TGTGCCAGCAGCTTAGCCTGGGCTACCCCGAATCACGAGCAGTACTTC

clone_size: .
d_call: .
v_call: TRBV5-1
j_call: TRBJ2-2
cdr3_aa: CASTRRKTSTGELFF
cdr3_nt: TGCGCCAGCACTCGGAGAAAGACCTCGACCGGGGAGCTGTTTTTT

clone_size: .
d_call: .
v_call: TRBV4-1
j_call: TRBJ2-5
cdr3_aa: CASSQDPRAETYQETQYF
cdr3_nt: TGCGCCAGCAGCCAAGACCCTAGGGCAGAGACTTACCAAGAGACCCAGTACTTC